What follows are 15 T cell receptor beta chains derived from one specimen sequenced in a study of PD-1 blockade in mismatch repair-deficient tumors (dated by TCRdb to about 2017). Library generation was performed with the immunoSEQ multiplex PCR assay. In TCRdb, the immuneACCESS table is reduced to in-frame sequences with V and J assigned. These tables do not hold every clone; where another copy was compared, an unresolved V gene accounts for under half, and the others remain unexplained. This sample holds more than 90,000 clones; about 83% were observed only once. 4% to 5% of the sample is in the top ten clones. The material was peripheral blood, obtained 60 weeks after starting pembrolizumab. The origin of the receptors is an adult with mismatch repair-deficient cancer.

This clone has only a few counts. The CDR3 here is CASSQWGSSGDEQYF. In nucleotides, the CDR3 is TGCGCCAGCAGCCAATGGGGGAGTAGCGGGGACGAGCAGTACTTC. The chain is built from TRBV4-1 and TRBJ2-7; TRBD2 aligns across 8 bases. The CDR3 length is 15 residues. Germline CDR1 and CDR2: MGHRA and YSYEKL. The junction had 8 bases not matched to a gene; V was cut back by 2 bases and J by 5 bases.

About this clone: The junction departs from germline at one end; a sequencing error may be responsible. The V and J genes are TRBV11-2 and TRBJ1-1; 8 bases agree with TRBD1. The germline CDR1 and CDR2 sequences are SGHAT and FQNNGV. The CDR3 totals 11 residues. CDR3 sequence reads: CASSQGTGLLF. CDR3 in DNA: TGTGCCAGCAGCCAAGGGACAGGCCTACTTTTT.

V is TRBV10-2 and J is TRBJ2-5, with unresolved D. The CDR3 has 15 amino acids. With 3 bases removed from V and 4 bases from J, the gap between germline ends came to 15 bases. CDR1 and CDR2 from the germline V gene are WSHSY and SAAADI. In DNA form, the CDR3 reads TGCGCCAGCAGTGAACCCCGACTGACGGGAGAGACCCAGTACTTC. Translation gives CASSEPRLTGETQYF.

The rearrangement uses TRBV19 and TRBJ2-1, with D possibly being TRBD2 (8 bases). Trimming stripped 4 bases from V and 8 bases from J, with 18 bases between. CDR1 is LNHDA, CDR2 SQIVND, per germline (reference sequence). The CDR3 length is 15 residues. The CDR3 loop reads CASSTGTAGVDEQFF. The CDR3 DNA follows: TGTGCCAGTAGTACCGGGACAGCGGGAGTGGATGAGCAGTTCTTC. Filled out from reference TRBV19 and TRBJ2-1, the complete variable domain reads DGGITQSPKYLFRKEGQNVTLSCEQNLNHDAMYWYRQDPGQGLRLIYYSQIVNDFQKGDIAEGYSVSREKKESFPLTVTSAQKNPTAFYLCASSTGTAGVDEQFFGPGTRLTVL.

The chain uses TRBV7-6 and TRBJ2-5; unclear D gene. V shed 3 bases and J shed 1 base, with 15 bases lying between them. The CDR3 has 16 amino acids. Germline CDR1 and CDR2: SGHVS and FNYEAQ. CDR3 DNA sequence: TGTGCCAGCAGCTTGGACGTGGCGGTGATCCAAGAGACCCAGTACTTC. Amino acids: CASSLDVAVIQETQYF. Looking up the rest from reference TRBV7-6 and TRBJ2-5 gives the full variable domain: GAGVSQSPRYKVTKRGQDVALRCDPISGHVSLYWYRQALGQGPEFLTYFNYEAQQDKSGLPNDRFSAERPEGSISTLTIQRTEQRDSAMYRCASSLDVAVIQETQYFGPGTRLLVL.

The V call is TRBV25-1, the J call TRBJ1-1; D unresolved. CDR3 length: 14 residues. Per the germline V gene, CDR1 is MGHDK and CDR2 is SYGVNS. V was cut by 8 bases and J by 1 base, with 14 bases left in between. The CDR3 bases are TGTGCCAGCTCTAGTCGGGGTCGGAACACTGAAGCTTTCTTT. This sequence encodes CASSSRGRNTEAFF.

To note about this clone: At one of its ends the junction is not consistent with the germline gene, which may arise from a read error. The chain couples TRBV7-8 to TRBJ2-2; 8 bases line up with TRBD2. The germline CDR1 and CDR2 sequences are SGHVS and FQNEAQ. CDR3 size: 14 residues. The CDR3 here is CASSLRLATEELFF. In DNA, the CDR3 is TGTGCCAGCAGCTTACGACTAGCGACCGAGGAGCTGTTTTTT.

Note on this clone: Mismatch with germline at one junction end may stem from a read error. V usage is TRBV30 and J usage is TRBJ2-2, with unresolved D. From germline, CDR1 is GTSNPN and CDR2 SVGIG (reference sequence). The CDR3 sequence is 13 residues long. The CDR3 loop is CAWNAGNTGELFF. In DNA form, the CDR3 reads TGTGCTTGGAACGCAGGGAACACCGGGGAGCTGTTTTTT.

The chain uses TRBV6-1 and TRBJ1-5, with D tentatively TRBD1 (6 bases). The CDR3 has 17 amino acids. Germline assignment: CDR1 MNHNS and CDR2 SASEGT. V lost 2 bases and J lost 3, with 17 bases in between. Here the CDR3 reads CASSETGAGDVNQPQHF. DNA of the CDR3: TGTGCCAGCAGTGAAACTGGAGCAGGGGATGTCAATCAGCCCCAGCATTTT.

This clone has a handful of counts. The chain couples TRBV12-5 to TRBJ2-7; TRBD2 might be the D (6 bases). The CDR3 spans 16 residues. CDR1 LGHNT and CDR2 FRNRAP come from the germline V gene. Trimming took off 1 base at V and 0 bases at J, with 13 bases between the two ends. CDR3 DNA: TGTGCTAGTGGTTTGGCCGTAGCGGCTAGCTCCTACGAGCAGTACTTC. As protein: CASGLAVAASSYEQYF. The whole variable domain, remainder taken from reference TRBV12-5 and TRBJ2-7, is DARVTQTPRHKVTEMGQEVTMRCQPILGHNTVFWYRQTMMQGLELLAYFRNRAPLDDSGMPKDRFSAEMPDATLATLKIQPSEPRDSAVYFCASGLAVAASSYEQYFGPGTRLTVT.

This clone was seen a single time. The gene calls are TRBV6-6 and TRBJ1-3, with a weak D call TRBD1 (6 bases). Germline CDR1 and CDR2: MNHNY and SVGAGI (reference sequence). The CDR3 is 14 amino acids. The V end was cut by 6 bases, the J end by 2 bases, with 11 bases between. The CDR3 region is CASRTGLTGNTIYF. The CDR3, as DNA: TGTGCCAGCAGAACAGGGTTAACTGGAAACACCATATATTTT.

The CDR3 here is CAWSNRGQNTEAFF. CDR3 nucleotides: TGTGCCTGGAGTAACAGGGGCCAGAACACTGAAGCTTTCTTT. The chain is built from TRBV30 and TRBJ1-1; 7 bases fit TRBD1. Germline V gives CDR1 GTSNPN, CDR2 SVGIG (reference sequence). V gave up 2 bases and J gave up 1 base; unmatched junction bases: 4. CDR3 size: 14 residues.

In the case of this clone: An end of the junction differs from the germline gene, which may be a read error. The J gene is TRBJ2-1, the V gene TRBV7-6; TRBD1 agrees at 7 bases. CDR3 length equals 15 residues. Germline CDR1 and CDR2: SGHVS and FNYEAQ. The CDR3 bases are TGTGCCAGCAGTTTAGGACAGGCCTTAAACAATGAGCAGTTCTTC. Translation gives CASSLGQALNNEQFF.

This clone has more than one count but fewer than ten. This chain uses TRBV19 with TRBJ2-3; TRBD2 might be the D (6 bases). The CDR3 has 16 residues. V lost 5 bases and J 3 bases, leaving 18 bases between the germline ends. From germline, CDR1 is LNHDA and CDR2 SQIVND (reference sequence). CDR3 residues: CASSYSGGSWTDTQYF. In nucleotides, the CDR3 is TGTGCCAGTAGTTACAGCGGAGGGAGTTGGACAGATACGCAGTATTTT.

This chain joins TRBV5-1 and TRBJ2-7; 8 bases match TRBD1. Germline CDR1 is SGHRS and CDR2 is YFSETQ. The CDR3 extends over 14 amino acids. Losses at the gene ends were 0 bases for V and 5 bases for J; bases not matched to a gene: 4. CDR3 bases: TGCGCCAGCAGCTTGGCGCAGGGGGCCCACGAGCAGTACTTC. Protein sequence: CASSLAQGAHEQYF.